These T cell receptor beta chains were read from a single sample in a study of blood T cell repertoires in COVID-19. Sequenced by immunoSEQ multiplex PCR; TCRdb stores in-frame clones only, minus some. The sample yields approximately 180,000 clones, approximately 90% seen once. Sequencing used peripheral blood. The receptors were sampled from a man aged 40-50 years with active or convalescent COVID-19. The CDR3 runs from the conserved cysteine through the conserved F or W. D genes are given only for firm matches. A clone size is listed for some rows: how often the clone was seen (once, few, many), or a class if it is expanded.

J,V,D,size,CDR3,DNA
TRBJ2-7,TRBV6-5,-,-,CASSYGFGGLEQYF,TGTGCCAGCAGTTACGGGTTCGGGGGGCTCGAGCAGTACTTC
TRBJ2-5,TRBV6-6,-,-,CASSYSSVEETQYF,TGTGCCAGCAGTTACTCGAGCGTAGAAGAGACCCAGTACTTC
TRBJ2-1,TRBV5-6,-,-,CASSSVSGYEQFF,TGTGCCAGCAGTTCCGTTTCCGGGTATGAGCAGTTCTTC
TRBJ1-2,TRBV28,-,-,CASSSMGQGNGYTF,TGTGCCAGCAGTTCTATGGGGCAGGGTAATGGCTACACCTTC
TRBJ2-1,TRBV7-6,TRBD1,-,CASSQDRGFNNEQFF,TGTGCCAGCAGCCAGGACAGGGGGTTTAACAATGAGCAGTTCTTC
TRBJ1-3,TRBV11-2,-,-,CASSRRLPSMQGSGNTIYF,TGTGCCAGCAGCCGACGCCTCCCCTCGATGCAGGGGTCTGGAAACACCATATATTTT
TRBJ1-2,TRBV28,TRBD1,-,CAVRDRGLAIGYTF,TGTGCCGTCCGGGACAGGGGGCTAGCTATTGGCTACACCTTC
TRBJ2-5,TRBV11-3,TRBD1,-,CASSSDRGGRETQYF,TGTGCCAGCAGCTCTGACAGGGGGGGCCGGGAGACCCAGTACTTC
TRBJ2-7,TRBV28,TRBD1,once,CASSLSRTGASYEQYF,TGTGCCAGCAGTTTGTCGCGGACAGGCGCCTCCTACGAGCAGTACTTC
TRBJ2-7,TRBV5-6,-,-,CASSLAQGYEQYF,TGTGCCAGCAGCTTGGCACAGGGCTACGAGCAGTACTTC